This T cell receptor (beta chain) was recovered during a study of radiotherapy plus CTLA-4 blockade in lung cancer. The method was immunoSEQ multiplex PCR; TCRdb's version includes in-frame clones alone and lacks a portion of them. The sample has approximately 77,000 clones, 60% to 85% seen once. Germline CDR1 and CDR2: MNHNS and SASEGT. This CDR3 spans 12 amino acids. Trimming stripped 6 bases from V and 5 bases from J, with 10 bases between. The clonotype was recovered from a human donor with non-small cell lung cancer whose response to radiotherapy plus ipilimumab could not be evaluated. Some clones in this sample may be carry-over from other donors' samples. This sequence joins TRBV6-1 and TRBJ2-5; D uncertain. Source: peripheral blood, taken from a patient treated with radiotherapy plus ipilimumab. CDR3 DNA sequence: TGTGCCAGCAGCGAGAACGGGGAGACCCAGTACTTC. Amino acids: CASSENGETQYF.